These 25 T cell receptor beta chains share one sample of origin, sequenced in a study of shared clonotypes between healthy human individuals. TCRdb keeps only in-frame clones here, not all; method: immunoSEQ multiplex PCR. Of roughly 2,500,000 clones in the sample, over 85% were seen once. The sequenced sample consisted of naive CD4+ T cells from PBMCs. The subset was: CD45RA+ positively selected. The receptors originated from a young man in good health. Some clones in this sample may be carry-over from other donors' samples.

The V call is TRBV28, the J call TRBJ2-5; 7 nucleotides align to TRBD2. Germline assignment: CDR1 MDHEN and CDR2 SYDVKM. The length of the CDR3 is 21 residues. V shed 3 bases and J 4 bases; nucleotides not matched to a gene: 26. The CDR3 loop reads CASSLRAFGGSYAYPGETQYF. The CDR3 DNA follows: TGTGCCAGCAGTTTGAGGGCCTTTGGCGGGAGCTACGCATACCCAGGAGAGACCCAGTACTTC. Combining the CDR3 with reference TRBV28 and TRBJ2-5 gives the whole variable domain DVKVTQSSRYLVKRTGEKVFLECVQDMDHENMFWYRQDPGLGLRLIYFSYDVKMKEKGDIPEGYSVSREKKERFSLILESASTNQTSMYLCASSLRAFGGSYAYPGETQYFGPGTRLLVL.

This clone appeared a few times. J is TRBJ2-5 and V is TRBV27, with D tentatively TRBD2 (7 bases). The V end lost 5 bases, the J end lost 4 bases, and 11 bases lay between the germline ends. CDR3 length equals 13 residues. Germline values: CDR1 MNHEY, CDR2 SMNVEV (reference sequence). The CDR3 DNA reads TGTGCCAGCAGTGCGGGGGCCGTAGAGACCCAGTACTTC. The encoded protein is CASSAGAVETQYF.

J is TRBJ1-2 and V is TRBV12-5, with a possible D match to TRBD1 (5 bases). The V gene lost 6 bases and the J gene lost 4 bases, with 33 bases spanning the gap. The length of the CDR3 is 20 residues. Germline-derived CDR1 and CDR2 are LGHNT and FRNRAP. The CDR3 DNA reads TGTGCTAGTGGGCCTAGTCTCCCCCCAAACATCGGGGGAAGGGGCTATGGCTACACCTTC. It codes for CASGPSLPPNIGGRGYGYTF. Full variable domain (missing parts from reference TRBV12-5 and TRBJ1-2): DARVTQTPRHKVTEMGQEVTMRCQPILGHNTVFWYRQTMMQGLELLAYFRNRAPLDDSGMPKDRFSAEMPDATLATLKIQPSEPRDSAVYFCASGPSLPPNIGGRGYGYTFGSGTRLTVV.

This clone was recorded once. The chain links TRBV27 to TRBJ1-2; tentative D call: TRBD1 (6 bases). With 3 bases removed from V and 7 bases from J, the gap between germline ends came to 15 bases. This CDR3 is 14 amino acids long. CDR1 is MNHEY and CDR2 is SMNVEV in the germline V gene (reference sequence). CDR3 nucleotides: TGTGCCAGCAGTTTCAAACAGGGTCTCGGTGGCTACACCTTC. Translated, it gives CASSFKQGLGGYTF.

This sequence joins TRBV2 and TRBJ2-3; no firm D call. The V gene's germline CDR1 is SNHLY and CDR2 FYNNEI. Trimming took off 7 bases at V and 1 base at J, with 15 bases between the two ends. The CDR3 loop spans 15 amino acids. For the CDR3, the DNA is TGTGCCAGCACCTACGCGCGAACCCGCACAGATACGCAGTATTTT. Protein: CASTYARTRTDTQYF.

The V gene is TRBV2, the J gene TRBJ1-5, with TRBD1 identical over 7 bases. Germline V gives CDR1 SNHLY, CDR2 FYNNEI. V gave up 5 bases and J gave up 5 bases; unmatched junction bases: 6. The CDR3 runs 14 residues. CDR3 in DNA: TGTGCCAGCAGTTTAAGACAGGGTCATCAGCCCCAGCATTTT. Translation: CASSLRQGHQPQHF.

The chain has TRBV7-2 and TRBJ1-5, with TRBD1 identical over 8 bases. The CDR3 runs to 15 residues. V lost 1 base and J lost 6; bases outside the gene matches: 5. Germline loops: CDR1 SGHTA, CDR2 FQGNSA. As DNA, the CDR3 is TGTGCCAGCAGCTTAGGGACAGGGTGGAGTCAGCCCCAGCATTTT. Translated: CASSLGTGWSQPQHF.

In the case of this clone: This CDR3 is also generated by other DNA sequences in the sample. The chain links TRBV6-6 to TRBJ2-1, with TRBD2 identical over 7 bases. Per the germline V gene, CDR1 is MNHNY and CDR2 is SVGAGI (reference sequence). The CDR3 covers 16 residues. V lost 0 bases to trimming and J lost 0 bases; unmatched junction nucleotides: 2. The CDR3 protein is CASSYSGGSSYNEQFF. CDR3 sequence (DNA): TGTGCCAGCAGTTACTCGGGAGGGAGCTCCTACAATGAGCAGTTCTTC.

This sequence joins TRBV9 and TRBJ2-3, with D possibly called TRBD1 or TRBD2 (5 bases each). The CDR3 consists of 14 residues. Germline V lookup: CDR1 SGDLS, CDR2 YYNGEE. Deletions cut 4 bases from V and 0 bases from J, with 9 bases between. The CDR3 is CASSMGPSTDTQYF. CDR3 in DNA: TGTGCCAGCAGCATGGGACCGAGCACAGATACGCAGTATTTT. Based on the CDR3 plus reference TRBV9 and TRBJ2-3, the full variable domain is DSGVTQTPKHLITATGQRVTLRCSPRSGDLSVYWYQQSLDQGLQFLIQYYNGEERAKGNILERFSAQQFPDLHSELNLSSLELGDSALYFCASSMGPSTDTQYFGPGTRLTVL.

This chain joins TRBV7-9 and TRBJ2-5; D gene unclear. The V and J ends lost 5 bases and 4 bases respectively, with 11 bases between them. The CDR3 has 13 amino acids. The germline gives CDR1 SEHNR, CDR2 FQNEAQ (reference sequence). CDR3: CASSTPGGETQYF. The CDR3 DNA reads TGTGCCAGCAGCACCCCGGGCGGAGAGACCCAGTACTTC.

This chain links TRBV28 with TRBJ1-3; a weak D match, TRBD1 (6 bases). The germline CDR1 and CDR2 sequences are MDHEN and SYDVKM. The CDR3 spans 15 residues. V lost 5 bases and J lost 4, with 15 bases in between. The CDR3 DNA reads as TGTGCCAGCAGTCCCGTGGGGGCGCAGGGAAACACCATATATTTT. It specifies CASSPVGAQGNTIYF.

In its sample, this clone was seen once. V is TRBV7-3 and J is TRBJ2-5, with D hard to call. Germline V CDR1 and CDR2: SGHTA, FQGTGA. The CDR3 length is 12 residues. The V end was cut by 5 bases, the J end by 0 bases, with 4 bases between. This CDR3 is CASSPDQETQYF. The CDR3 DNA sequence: TGTGCCAGCAGCCCGGACCAAGAGACCCAGTACTTC.

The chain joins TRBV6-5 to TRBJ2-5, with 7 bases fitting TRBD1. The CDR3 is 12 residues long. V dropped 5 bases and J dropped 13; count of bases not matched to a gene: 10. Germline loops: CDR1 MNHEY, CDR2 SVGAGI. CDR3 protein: CASSVGDRERYF. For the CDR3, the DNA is TGTGCCAGCAGTGTAGGAGACAGGGAGCGGTACTTC.

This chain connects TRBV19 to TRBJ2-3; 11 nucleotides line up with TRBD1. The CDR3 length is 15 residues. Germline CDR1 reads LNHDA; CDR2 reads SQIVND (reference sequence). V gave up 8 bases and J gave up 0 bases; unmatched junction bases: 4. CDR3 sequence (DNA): TGTGCCAGTGGACAGGGGGCCTCTAGCACAGATACGCAGTATTTT. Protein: CASGQGASSTDTQYF.

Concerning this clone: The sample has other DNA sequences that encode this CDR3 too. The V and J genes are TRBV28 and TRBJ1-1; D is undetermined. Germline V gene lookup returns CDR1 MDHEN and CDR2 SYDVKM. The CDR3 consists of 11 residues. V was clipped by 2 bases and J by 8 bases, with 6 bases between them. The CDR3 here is CASSLRVEAFF. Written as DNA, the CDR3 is TGTGCCAGCAGTTTAAGGGTAGAAGCTTTCTTT.

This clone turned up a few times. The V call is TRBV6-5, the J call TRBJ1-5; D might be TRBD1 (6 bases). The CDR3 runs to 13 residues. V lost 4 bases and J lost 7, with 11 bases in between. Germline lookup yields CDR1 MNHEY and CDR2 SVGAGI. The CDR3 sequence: CASSWGRGQPQHF. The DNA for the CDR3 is TGTGCCAGCAGTTGGGGGCGCGGGCAGCCCCAGCATTTT.

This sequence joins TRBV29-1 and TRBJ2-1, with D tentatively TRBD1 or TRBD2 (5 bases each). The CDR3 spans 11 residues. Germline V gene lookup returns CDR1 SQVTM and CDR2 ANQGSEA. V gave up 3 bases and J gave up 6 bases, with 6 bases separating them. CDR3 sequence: CSVDGANEQFF. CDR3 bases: TGCAGCGTTGACGGGGCCAATGAGCAGTTCTTC.

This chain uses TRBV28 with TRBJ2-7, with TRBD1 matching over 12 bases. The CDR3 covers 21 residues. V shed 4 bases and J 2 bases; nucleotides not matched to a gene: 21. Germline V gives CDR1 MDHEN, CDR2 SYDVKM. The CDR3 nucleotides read TGTGCCAGCAGTTACATACTCGGGACAGGGGGCCGGTTTACGTTCCCCTACGAGCAGTACTTC. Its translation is CASSYILGTGGRFTFPYEQYF.

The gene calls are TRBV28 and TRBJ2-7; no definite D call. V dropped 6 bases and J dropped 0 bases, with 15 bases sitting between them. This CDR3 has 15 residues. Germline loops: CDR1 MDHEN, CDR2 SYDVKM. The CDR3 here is CASSRVDGLSYEQYF. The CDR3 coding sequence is TGTGCCAGCAGCCGAGTGGACGGGCTCTCCTACGAGCAGTACTTC.

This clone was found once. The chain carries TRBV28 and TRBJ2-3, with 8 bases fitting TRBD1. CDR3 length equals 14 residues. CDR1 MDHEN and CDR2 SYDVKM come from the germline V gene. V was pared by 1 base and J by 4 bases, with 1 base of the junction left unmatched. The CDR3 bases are TGTGCCAGCAGTTTATCCAGGGGGCCAGATACGCAGTATTTT. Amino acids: CASSLSRGPDTQYF.

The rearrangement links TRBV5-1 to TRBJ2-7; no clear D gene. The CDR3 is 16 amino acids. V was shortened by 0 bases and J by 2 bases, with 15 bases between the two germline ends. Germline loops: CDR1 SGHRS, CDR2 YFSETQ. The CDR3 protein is CASSLAGWTQAYEQYF. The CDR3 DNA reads TGCGCCAGCAGCTTGGCCGGATGGACGCAAGCCTACGAGCAGTACTTC.

This CDR3 is CASRGLGVGQETQYF. The CDR3 nucleotides are TGTGCCAGCAGGGGTTTGGGGGTCGGGCAAGAGACCCAGTACTTC. This chain joins TRBV27 and TRBJ2-5; D might be TRBD1 or TRBD2, each matching 5 bases. The CDR3 extends over 15 amino acids. Germline V lookup: CDR1 MNHEY, CDR2 SMNVEV (reference sequence). V dropped 6 bases and J dropped 2 bases, with 16 bases sitting between them.

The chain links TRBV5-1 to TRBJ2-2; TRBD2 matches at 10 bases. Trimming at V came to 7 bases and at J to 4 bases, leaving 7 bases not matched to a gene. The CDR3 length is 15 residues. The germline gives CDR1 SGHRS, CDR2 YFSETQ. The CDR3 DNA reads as TGCGCCAGCCAGGAGCTAGCGGGAGCCACCGGGGAGCTGTTTTTT. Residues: CASQELAGATGELFF.

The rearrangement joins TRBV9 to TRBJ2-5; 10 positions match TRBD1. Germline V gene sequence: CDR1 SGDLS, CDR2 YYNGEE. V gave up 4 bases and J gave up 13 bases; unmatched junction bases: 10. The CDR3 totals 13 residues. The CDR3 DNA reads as TGTGCCAGCAGCACTCAGGACAGGGGGGTGAGGTACTTC. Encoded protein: CASSTQDRGVRYF. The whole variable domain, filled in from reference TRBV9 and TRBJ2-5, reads DSGVTQTPKHLITATGQRVTLRCSPRSGDLSVYWYQQSLDQGLQFLIQYYNGEERAKGNILERFSAQQFPDLHSELNLSSLELGDSALYFCASSTQDRGVRYFGPGTRLLVL.

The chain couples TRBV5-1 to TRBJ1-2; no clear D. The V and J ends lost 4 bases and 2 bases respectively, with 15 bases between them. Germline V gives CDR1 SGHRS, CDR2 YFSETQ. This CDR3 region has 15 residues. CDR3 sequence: CASSLGPSGNYGYTF. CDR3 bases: TGCGCCAGCAGCCTAGGGCCAAGTGGAAACTATGGCTACACCTTC. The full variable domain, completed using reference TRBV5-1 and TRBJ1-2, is KAGVTQTPRYLIKTRGQQVTLSCSPISGHRSVSWYQQTPGQGLQFLFEYFSETQRNKGNFPGRFSGRQFSNSRSEMNVSTLELGDSALYLCASSLGPSGNYGYTFGSGTRLTVV.